The rows below give T cell receptor beta chains drawn from one sample of a study of blood T cell repertoires in COVID-19. This table comes from immunoSEQ multiplex PCR, and its TCRdb copy is limited to in-frame clones, with some not included. The sample lists 150,000 to 200,000 clones; just over 85% were seen once. Sequencing was done on a sample of peripheral blood. The receptor set was obtained from a man in his sixties with acute or convalescent COVID-19. The CDR3 runs from the conserved cysteine through the conserved F or W. A D gene is named only where the DNA matches it firmly. Clone size is stated in some rows and not others, as once, few, many or a class when expanded.

v_call	cdr3_length	clone_size	d_call	j_call	cdr3_nt	cdr3_aa
TRBV3-1/TRBV3-2	16	NA	TRBD1	TRBJ1-4	TGTGCCAGCAGCCATGCGTCCGGACAGGAGAATGAAAAACTGTTTTTT	CASSHASGQENEKLFF
TRBV14	16	NA	NA	TRBJ2-3	TGTGCCAGCAGCCAAGTCCGGGGGAGGAGCACAGATACGCAGTATTTT	CASSQVRGRSTDTQYF
TRBV5-1	14	NA	NA	TRBJ2-7	TGCGCCAGCAGCTCCGGGACTCACACTTACGAGCAGTACTTC	CASSSGTHTYEQYF
TRBV28	19	NA	NA	TRBJ2-7	TGTGCCAGCAGTTCTAGAGACCTCCCCCACCCCGGGGGATTCTACGAGCAGTACTTC	CASSSRDLPHPGGFYEQYF
TRBV4-1	14	NA	NA	TRBJ1-5	TGCGCCAGCAGCCAAGAAGGAGGCAATCAGCCCCAGCATTTT	CASSQEGGNQPQHF
TRBV7-3	15	few	NA	TRBJ1-6	TGTGCCAGCAGCCTCGGGGCCCCGGGGGATTCACCCCTCCACTTT	CASSLGAPGDSPLHF
TRBV10-2	14	few	NA	TRBJ1-1	TGCGCCAGCAGTGAGGGGTATCGGGTCACTGAAGCTTTCTTT	CASSEGYRVTEAFF
TRBV5-1	21	NA	TRBD1	TRBJ1-2	TGCGCCAGCAGCCGGGGTGGTCTAGTACGGACAGGGGGCGATGGTGACTATGGCTACACCTTC	CASSRGGLVRTGGDGDYGYTF
TRBV28	15	NA	TRBD1	TRBJ1-5	TGTGCCAGCAGTTTATTCGACAGGGCCGGGCAGCCCCAGCATTTT	CASSLFDRAGQPQHF
TRBV5-1	16	NA	TRBD2	TRBJ2-1	TGCGCCAGCAGCTTGCGTGGCGGGAGCTCCTACAATGAGCAGTTCTTC	CASSLRGGSSYNEQFF